Each of the 19 T cell receptor beta chains below was sequenced from the same sample in a study of T cell responses to AZD1222 COVID-19 vaccine. The method was immunoSEQ multiplex PCR; TCRdb's version includes in-frame clones alone and lacks a portion of them. The sample lists over 100,000 clones; 90% were seen once. Sequenced here: peripheral blood, sampled on day 0 of AZD1222 vaccination. These receptors were collected from an adult in good health.

J is TRBJ2-7 and V is TRBV5-6, with TRBD2 matching over 8 bases. J was trimmed by 7 bases and V by 0 bases; bases with no gene match: 18. Germline CDR1 and CDR2: SGHDT and YYEEEE. The CDR3 has 18 amino acids. Written as DNA, the CDR3 is TGTGCCAGCAGCTTGGCCGGGTTCGGAGGAGCGGGGGCTGGGGAGCAGTACTTC. Its translation is CASSLAGFGGAGAGEQYF.

This chain uses TRBV5-1 with TRBJ2-1, with a tentative D call TRBD1 (6 bases). The V gene lost 7 bases and the J gene lost 9 bases, with 11 bases spanning the gap. CDR1 SGHRS and CDR2 YFSETQ come from the germline V gene. The CDR3 has 11 residues. CDR3 residues: CASAGQTEQFF. CDR3 sequence (DNA): TGCGCCAGCGCTGGACAGACTGAGCAGTTCTTC. Full variable domain (outside the CDR3, taken from reference TRBV5-1 and TRBJ2-1): KAGVTQTPRYLIKTRGQQVTLSCSPISGHRSVSWYQQTPGQGLQFLFEYFSETQRNKGNFPGRFSGRQFSNSRSEMNVSTLELGDSALYLCASAGQTEQFFGPGTRLTVL.

The CDR3 region is CACERVGVTVQYF. The CDR3 bases are TGTGCCTGTGAGAGGGTTGGCGTTACGGTGCAGTACTTC. The rearrangement uses TRBV30 and TRBJ2-7; a weak D match, TRBD2 (5 bases). CDR3 size: 13 residues. Trimming left V 6 bases short and J 9 bases short, with 21 bases between. The germline CDR1 and CDR2 sequences are GTSNPN and SVGIG (reference sequence).

The chain recombines TRBV19 with TRBJ2-2; unclear D gene. V was trimmed by 1 base and J by 7 bases, leaving 4 bases between them. The germline CDR1 and CDR2 sequences are LNHDA and SQIVND (reference sequence). The CDR3 runs to 12 residues. CDR3 residues: CASSIGGGELFF. In DNA, the CDR3 is TGTGCCAGTAGTATAGGAGGCGGGGAGCTGTTTTTT. Variable domain in full (rest from reference TRBV19 and TRBJ2-2): DGGITQSPKYLFRKEGQNVTLSCEQNLNHDAMYWYRQDPGQGLRLIYYSQIVNDFQKGDIAEGYSVSREKKESFPLTVTSAQKNPTAFYLCASSIGGGELFFGEGSRLTVL.

The CDR3 bases are TGTGCCAGCAGCCCCCAGGGGGGATCCTACGAGCAGTACTTC. Translated: CASSPQGGSYEQYF. The genes are TRBV2 and TRBJ2-7; maybe TRBD1 (7 bases). The V gene's germline CDR1 is SNHLY and CDR2 FYNNEI. The CDR3 contains 14 residues. V gave up 6 bases and J gave up 1 base, with 13 bases separating them.

The chain combines TRBV6-5 with TRBJ2-7; unclear D gene. The CDR3 has 13 residues. Trimming took 2 bases from V and 7 from J, leaving 12 bases between them. CDR1 and CDR2 (germline): MNHEY, SVGAGI. The CDR3 DNA is TGTGCCAGCAGTTACATGGAGCAAGGGGAGCAGTACTTC. Its protein product is CASSYMEQGEQYF.

This chain links TRBV19 with TRBJ1-1; the match to TRBD1 covers 8 bases. Germline V gene lookup returns CDR1 LNHDA and CDR2 SQIVND (reference sequence). V dropped 3 bases and J dropped 6; count of bases not matched to a gene: 3. The CDR3 length is 13 residues. The CDR3 nucleotides read TGTGCCAGTAGTATCCCAGGGGGCGCTGAAGCTTTCTTT. Amino acids: CASSIPGGAEAFF.

The CDR3 sequence: CATSREGGESEKLFF. CDR3 nucleotide sequence: TGTGCCACCAGCAGAGAAGGGGGCGAGTCGGAAAAACTGTTTTTT. V gene TRBV15 combines with J gene TRBJ1-4, with 7 bases identical to TRBD1. The CDR3 is 15 residues long. Germline CDR1 and CDR2: LNHNV and YYDKDF (reference sequence). The J segment lost 8 bases and the V segment lost 0 bases, leaving 6 bases of the junction unmatched.

This rearrangement joins TRBV6-4 to TRBJ2-5; D gene unclear. CDR3 length: 12 residues. Germline V CDR1 and CDR2: MRHNA, SNTAGT. V dropped 1 base and J dropped 3 bases, with 3 bases sitting between them. CDR3 protein: CASSDWEETQYF. CDR3 in DNA: TGTGCCAGCAGTGACTGGGAAGAGACCCAGTACTTC.

This chain links TRBV7-8 with TRBJ2-7; D is ambiguous. This CDR3 has 14 amino acids. The V gene lost 1 base and the J gene lost 3 bases, with 10 bases spanning the gap. The germline V gene has CDR1 SGHVS and CDR2 FQNEAQ. The CDR3 nucleotides read TGTGCCAGCAGCTTAGAGTACAAAAACTACGAGCAGTACTTC. It specifies CASSLEYKNYEQYF.

This rearrangement joins TRBV5-4 to TRBJ2-7, with 7 bases identical to TRBD1. CDR1 and CDR2 from the germline V gene are SGHNT and YYREEE (reference sequence). The V segment lost 3 bases and the J segment 6 bases; nucleotides outside the gene matches: 3. The CDR3 length is 12 residues. The CDR3, as DNA: TGTGCCAGCAGCTACGACAGGGTCGAGCAGTACTTC. It is translated as CASSYDRVEQYF.

The chain links TRBV27 to TRBJ2-2; 8 bases match TRBD2. V lost 5 bases to trimming and J lost 5 bases; unmatched junction nucleotides: 10. This CDR3 region has 16 residues. Germline V gives CDR1 MNHEY, CDR2 SMNVEV (reference sequence). CDR3 bases: TGTGCCAGCAGTCGCTTAGGAGCGGGGGTTACCGGGGAGCTGTTTTTT. The encoded protein is CASSRLGAGVTGELFF.

This chain connects TRBV5-3 to TRBJ1-5; 12 nucleotides align to TRBD1. TRBV5-3 is classed as an ORF, of uncertain function. The CDR3 is made up of 22 amino acids. V gave up 3 bases and J gave up 4 bases; unmatched junction bases: 23. This chain's CDR3 is CARSSGAWEGQGAFRLNQPQHF. The CDR3, as DNA: TGTGCCAGAAGCTCGGGGGCTTGGGAGGGACAGGGGGCGTTTAGGCTGAATCAGCCCCAGCATTTT.

The chain joins TRBV9 to TRBJ2-5; no clear D gene. Germline V gene sequence: CDR1 SGDLS, CDR2 YYNGEE. CDR3 size: 12 residues. The V and J ends lost 3 bases and 4 bases respectively, with 7 bases between them. The CDR3 DNA sequence: TGTGCCAGCAGCGGTCCTGGAGAGACCCAGTACTTC. It encodes CASSGPGETQYF.

This clone occurred once. The V and J genes are TRBV21-1 and TRBJ2-2; TRBD1 is the table's D call and was not checked against the DNA. TRBV21-1 is assigned pseudogene status. CDR3 length: 15 residues. The CDR3: CASSIGRGHIGELFF. In nucleotides, the CDR3 is TGTGCCAGCAGCATTGGCAGGGGTCATATCGGGGAGCTGTTTTTT.

V is TRBV19 and J is TRBJ1-1, with D perhaps TRBD1 (5 bases). Germline values: CDR1 LNHDA, CDR2 SQIVND (reference sequence). This CDR3 is 15 amino acids long. With 7 bases removed from V and 5 bases from J, the gap between germline ends came to 20 bases. As DNA, the CDR3 is TGTGCCAGTACCTTTTACCGGGACGCAAGGACTGAAGCTTTCTTT. This codes for CASTFYRDARTEAFF.

The chain links TRBV4-1 to TRBJ1-3, with TRBD1 as a possible D gene (5 bases). Germline V gene lookup returns CDR1 MGHRA and CDR2 YSYEKL. Trimming took off 3 bases at V and 8 bases at J, with 11 bases between the two ends. This CDR3 has 13 residues. CDR3 amino acids: CASSHIGGDTIYF. DNA of the CDR3: TGCGCCAGCAGCCATATAGGAGGGGACACCATATATTTT.

This chain links TRBV6-2 or TRBV6-3 with TRBJ1-2, with 7 bases lining up with TRBD1. With V trimmed by 6 bases and J by 2 bases, 9 bases remained unmatched. Germline CDR1 is MNHEY and CDR2 is SVGEGT. This CDR3 has 15 amino acids. The CDR3 sequence is CASSPPGQPNYGYTF. The CDR3 DNA sequence: TGTGCCAGCAGCCCCCCGGGACAGCCAAACTATGGCTACACCTTC.

The gene calls are TRBV6-5 and TRBJ2-5; either TRBD1 or TRBD2 may supply D (5 bases each). Per the germline V gene, CDR1 is MNHEY and CDR2 is SVGAGI. Trimming cost V 2 bases and J 1 base, with 11 bases left between them. This CDR3 is 15 amino acids long. This CDR3 is CASSYGGPVQETQYF. The CDR3 region has the DNA TGTGCCAGCAGTTACGGGGGACCTGTCCAAGAGACCCAGTACTTC.